These T cell receptor beta chains were read from a single sample in a study of CD8+ T cells in alopecia areata. Produced via immunoSEQ multiplex PCR; TCRdb's table is partial and in-frame only. The sample contains some 190,000 clones, approximately 70% of which appear only once. The material sequenced was CD4+ T cells sorted from blood, taken at week 44, from a patient treated with tofacitinib. The origin of the receptors is a human donor with alopecia areata. CDR3s include the opening cysteine and the closing phenylalanine or tryptophan. D genes are given only for firm matches. Size tells how often a clone was seen (once, few, many) or the class of an expanded clone, and some rows leave it out.

>TRBJ2-7|TRBV2|-|few
CASSEVRARNYEQYF
TGTGCCAGCAGCGAGGTGAGGGCAAGGAATTACGAGCAGTACTTC
>TRBJ2-7|TRBV2|-|-
CASRDGPYEQYF
TGTGCCAGCAGAGATGGACCCTACGAGCAGTACTTC
>TRBJ1-2|TRBV10-3|-|-
CAISATRRYSNYGYTF
TGTGCCATCAGTGCAACTAGACGGTATTCCAACTATGGCTACACCTTC
>TRBJ2-6|TRBV5-6|TRBD1|-
CAGSTGAYGANVLTF
TGTGCCGGTTCAACAGGGGCCTATGGGGCCAACGTCCTGACTTTC
>TRBJ1-6|TRBV25-1|-|-
CASSDRIYNSPLHF
TGTGCCAGCAGTGACAGGATCTATAATTCACCCCTCCACTTT
>TRBJ2-1|TRBV9|TRBD2|-
CASSVDPSGTNEQFF
TGTGCCAGCAGCGTAGACCCTAGCGGAACCAATGAGCAGTTCTTC
>TRBJ2-3|TRBV5-1|-|-
CASSPVTPDTQYF
TGCGCCAGCAGCCCCGTGACGCCAGATACGCAGTATTTT
>TRBJ2-1|TRBV2|TRBD2|-
CASKRLAGGEQFF
TGTGCCAGCAAGAGACTAGCGGGGGGTGAGCAGTTCTTC
>TRBJ1-6|TRBV7-2|-|-
CASSLERPDNSPLHF
TGTGCCAGCAGCCTCGAACGTCCAGACAATTCACCCCTCCACTTT
>TRBJ1-1|TRBV6-5|TRBD1|-
CASSYSGGTGSEAFF
TGTGCCAGCAGTTACTCGGGAGGGACAGGTAGTGAAGCTTTCTTT
>TRBJ2-5|TRBV29-1|TRBD2|few
CSVTSGRETQYF
TGCAGCGTCACTAGCGGAAGAGAGACCCAGTACTTC
>TRBJ1-2|TRBV2|-|-
CASSQDRGSYGYTF
TGTGCCAGCAGTCAGGACAGAGGGAGCTATGGCTACACCTTC
>TRBJ2-3|TRBV29-1|-|-
CSVVWLAETDTQYF
TGCAGCGTTGTGTGGCTAGCTGAGACAGATACGCAGTATTTT
>TRBJ1-2|TRBV11-2|TRBD1|once
CASSPGQGSDGYTF
TGTGCCAGCAGCCCCGGACAGGGATCCGATGGCTACACCTTC
>TRBJ2-3|TRBV11-2|-|-
CASSPIFTTDTQYF
TGTGCCAGCAGCCCCATCTTCACCACAGATACGCAGTATTTT
>TRBJ1-1|TRBV2|-|-
CASSGGERKTEAFF
TGTGCCAGCAGTGGTGGGGAGCGTAAGACTGAAGCTTTCTTT
>TRBJ2-7|TRBV19|-|-
CASSRGLDYEQYF
TGTGCCAGTAGTCGAGGGTTGGACTACGAGCAGTACTTC
>TRBJ2-3|TRBV29-1|TRBD1|-
CSVRDRVTDTQYF
TGCAGCGTAAGGGACAGGGTAACAGATACGCAGTATTTT
>TRBJ2-3|TRBV30|TRBD2|-
CAWSGLAGDTQYF
TGTGCCTGGAGTGGTCTAGCGGGCGATACGCAGTATTTT
>TRBJ1-2|TRBV28|TRBD1|-
CASMRDRGVYGYTF
TGTGCCAGCATGCGGGACAGGGGTGTCTATGGCTACACCTTC
>TRBJ1-2|TRBV12-5|-|-
CASALHTGPTNYGYTF
TGTGCTAGTGCCCTTCACACAGGACCGACTAACTATGGCTACACCTTC
>TRBJ2-7|TRBV18|-|-
CASSPTETAYEQYF
TGTGCCAGCTCACCAACGGAGACAGCCTACGAGCAGTACTTC
>TRBJ1-6|TRBV2|-|-
CASSVWTDDSPLHF
TGTGCCAGCAGTGTTTGGACAGATGATTCACCCCTCCACTTT
>TRBJ1-1|TRBV30|-|once
CAWKETDTEAFF
TGTGCCTGGAAAGAAACGGACACTGAAGCTTTCTTT
>TRBJ2-7|TRBV29-1|-|-
CSGLDRTSYEQYF
TGCAGCGGGCTGGACCGGACATCCTACGAGCAGTACTTC
>TRBJ2-5|TRBV4-3|TRBD2|-
CASSQDLAGGRETQYF
TGCGCCAGCAGCCAAGATCTGGCGGGGGGGAGAGAGACCCAGTACTTC
>TRBJ2-1|TRBV2|-|-
CASSVQGLYNEQFF
TGTGCCAGCAGTGTTCAAGGACTCTACAATGAGCAGTTCTTC
>TRBJ2-3|TRBV5-1|-|-
CASSNWILGTGTDTQYF
TGCGCCAGCAGCAATTGGATACTAGGCACAGGCACAGATACGCAGTATTTT
>TRBJ2-5|TRBV2|-|-
CASSVQETQYF
TGTGCCAGCAGTGTCCAAGAGACCCAGTACTTC
>TRBJ1-1|TRBV23-1|-|-
CASSHPGGTEAFF
TGCGCCAGCAGTCACCCGGGAGGGACTGAAGCTTTCTTT
>TRBJ1-1|TRBV7-2|-|-
CASSSGMNTEAFF
TGTGCCAGCAGCTCGGGCATGAACACTGAAGCTTTCTTT
>TRBJ1-2|TRBV29-1|-|-
CSVAPAANYGYTF
TGCAGCGTTGCCCCCGCTGCTAACTATGGCTACACCTTC
>TRBJ1-4|TRBV30|-|-
CAWSVRRGEKLFF
TGTGCCTGGAGTGTACGCAGGGGTGAAAAACTGTTTTTT